Below, one T cell receptor (beta chain) is given with its context. Antigen specificity is unknown. These data belong to a study of vaccination effects on CD4 cells after COVID-19. The germline V gene encodes CDR1 GTSNPN and CDR2 SVGIG (reference sequence). CDR3 size: 15 residues. V was cut by 5 bases and J by 8 bases, with 21 bases left in between. Some clones are missing from TCRdb's copy, which holds only in-frame ones; the method was immunoSEQ multiplex PCR. Here the sample spans 50,000 to 65,000 clones, about four fifths being singletons. Antigen-specific CD4+ T cell clonotypes were called by their expansion after viral peptide-pool culture in ViraFEST. Researchers isolated CD4+ T cells once roughly ten days of culture had elapsed. Each vaccine recipient was nucleocapsid antibody negative and had no prior SARS-CoV-2 infection. A half-volume exchange with IL-2 medium occurred on days 3 and 7. Overall study findings and caveats: Limitations: small convalescent group and missing early post-infection timepoints. Long after vaccination, the clones induced by infection and by vaccine shrank markedly in size.

The sequencing here drew on CD4+ T cells from PBMCs cultured with HCoV-229E spike peptides, taken before COVID-19 vaccination. The TCR was taken from a human donor who received a COVID-19 vaccine. The chain combines TRBV30 with TRBJ1-4; D might be TRBD1 (5 bases). The CDR3: CAWSQGVGTGEKLFF. CDR3 in DNA: TGTGCCTGGTCCCAAGGCGTGGGGACGGGCGAAAAACTGTTTTTT.